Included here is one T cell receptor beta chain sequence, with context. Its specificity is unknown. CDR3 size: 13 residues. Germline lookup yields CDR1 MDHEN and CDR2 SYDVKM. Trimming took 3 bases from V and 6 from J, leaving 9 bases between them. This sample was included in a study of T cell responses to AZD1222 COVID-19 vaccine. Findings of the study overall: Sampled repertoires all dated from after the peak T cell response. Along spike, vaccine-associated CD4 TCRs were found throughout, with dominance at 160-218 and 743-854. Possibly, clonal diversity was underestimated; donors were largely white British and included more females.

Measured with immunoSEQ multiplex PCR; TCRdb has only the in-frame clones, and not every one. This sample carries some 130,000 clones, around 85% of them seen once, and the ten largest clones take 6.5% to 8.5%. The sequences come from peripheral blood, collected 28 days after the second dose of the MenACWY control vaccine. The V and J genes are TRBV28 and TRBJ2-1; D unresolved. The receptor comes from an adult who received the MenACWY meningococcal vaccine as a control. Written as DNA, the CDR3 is TGTGCCAGCAGTTTGCCAGGTATCAATGAGCAGTTCTTC. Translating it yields CASSLPGINEQFF.